These T cell receptor beta chains were read from a single sample in a study of cytomegalovirus exposure and HLA in healthy donors. Only in-frame clones appear in the TCRdb table, and some are missing; sequencing was by immunoSEQ multiplex PCR. This sample carries roughly 100,000 clones, over 60% of them seen once, and the ten largest clones take approximately 8.2%. The source material was PBMCs. These receptors all stem from a man in his forties in good health and CMV-seropositive. CDR3s include the opening cysteine and the closing phenylalanine or tryptophan. The order of the fields is D gene, J gene, clone size, V gene, CDR3 DNA, CDR3 protein. D genes are given only for firm matches. Some rows mark clone size as missing; the rest say once, few, many or name a class of expanded clone.

d_gene: -
j_gene: TRBJ1-5
abundance: few
v_gene: TRBV10-3
CDR3nt: TGTGCCACCGAGGCCAGAAGAGGGGAGGGTCAGCCCCAGCATTTT
CDR3aa: CATEARRGEGQPQHF

d_gene: -
j_gene: TRBJ2-3
abundance: -
v_gene: TRBV10-3
CDR3nt: TGTGCCATCAGTGAGATCGGCAGGACAGATACGCAGTATTTT
CDR3aa: CAISEIGRTDTQYF

d_gene: TRBD2
j_gene: TRBJ2-5
abundance: once
v_gene: TRBV14
CDR3nt: TGTGCCAGCACCCCTAACTTCGCGGGAGAGCAGTACTTC
CDR3aa: CASTPNFAGEQYF

d_gene: -
j_gene: TRBJ2-1
abundance: -
v_gene: TRBV30
CDR3nt: TGTGCCTGGACTAGTCGGGGGAATGAGCAGTTCTTC
CDR3aa: CAWTSRGNEQFF

d_gene: -
j_gene: TRBJ1-5
abundance: few
v_gene: TRBV5-8
CDR3nt: TGTGCCAGCAGCTCAGGGTTTGGCAATCAGCCCCAGCATTTT
CDR3aa: CASSSGFGNQPQHF

d_gene: -
j_gene: TRBJ1-5
abundance: -
v_gene: TRBV28
CDR3nt: TGTGCCAGCCGAAGACAGGGCAATCAGCCCCAGCATTTT
CDR3aa: CASRRQGNQPQHF

d_gene: TRBD1
j_gene: TRBJ2-6
abundance: -
v_gene: TRBV7-2
CDR3nt: TGTGCCAGCATGGCCGGGACAGGGTACTCTGGGGCCAACGTCCTGACTTTC
CDR3aa: CASMAGTGYSGANVLTF

d_gene: -
j_gene: TRBJ2-7
abundance: -
v_gene: TRBV7-9
CDR3nt: TGTGCCAGCAGCTTCTCCGGGAGCCAGTGGTACTTC
CDR3aa: CASSFSGSQWYF

d_gene: TRBD2
j_gene: TRBJ2-1
abundance: few
v_gene: TRBV7-6
CDR3nt: TGTGCCAGCAGCTTGAGCGGGGGATACAATGAGCAGTTCTTC
CDR3aa: CASSLSGGYNEQFF

d_gene: -
j_gene: TRBJ1-5
abundance: -
v_gene: TRBV6-5
CDR3nt: TGTGCCAGCTCCCCTCGCGTAGGCAATCAGCCCCAGCATTTT
CDR3aa: CASSPRVGNQPQHF

d_gene: -
j_gene: TRBJ2-3
abundance: once
v_gene: TRBV5-1
CDR3nt: TGCGCCAGCAGCTTTACTAGCAAAGATACGCAGTATTTT
CDR3aa: CASSFTSKDTQYF

d_gene: -
j_gene: TRBJ1-2
abundance: -
v_gene: TRBV27
CDR3nt: TGTGCCAGCAGTTTATCTGCCCCCGGCAGGGCAGGGCACTATGGCTACACCTTC
CDR3aa: CASSLSAPGRAGHYGYTF

d_gene: TRBD1
j_gene: TRBJ2-7
abundance: once
v_gene: TRBV6-5
CDR3nt: TGTGCCAGCAGTTACGACAGGGGGTTCTACGAGCAGTACTTC
CDR3aa: CASSYDRGFYEQYF

d_gene: -
j_gene: TRBJ2-7
abundance: -
v_gene: TRBV18
CDR3nt: TGTGCCAGCTCACGCCCAGCTGGGGCCTACGAGCAGTACTTC
CDR3aa: CASSRPAGAYEQYF

d_gene: -
j_gene: TRBJ1-5
abundance: once
v_gene: TRBV2
CDR3nt: TGTGCCAGCAGTGAAGCGGCTCGGGGTAAGCATTTT
CDR3aa: CASSEAARGKHF

d_gene: -
j_gene: TRBJ2-7
abundance: -
v_gene: TRBV28
CDR3nt: TGTGCCAGCTGGACGGCCTCAGGGTCCTACGAGCAGTACTTC
CDR3aa: CASWTASGSYEQYF

d_gene: -
j_gene: TRBJ1-6
abundance: -
v_gene: TRBV7-2
CDR3nt: TGTGCCAGCAGCTTAGAGTCCAGGGCACCAGGATCCCTCCACTTT
CDR3aa: CASSLESRAPGSLHF

d_gene: TRBD1
j_gene: TRBJ2-7
abundance: -
v_gene: TRBV4-3
CDR3nt: TGCGCCAGCAGCCAAACGCAGGGGGCCTCCTACGAGCAGTACTTC
CDR3aa: CASSQTQGASYEQYF

d_gene: TRBD1
j_gene: TRBJ1-1
abundance: -
v_gene: TRBV11-3
CDR3nt: TGTGCCAGCAGCCCCCCTACAGGGGACACTGAAGCTTTCTTT
CDR3aa: CASSPPTGDTEAFF

d_gene: TRBD2
j_gene: TRBJ2-7
abundance: -
v_gene: TRBV5-1
CDR3nt: TGCGCCAGCAGCTTGGGACTAGCGGGGCCCTACGAGCAGTACTTC
CDR3aa: CASSLGLAGPYEQYF

d_gene: TRBD1
j_gene: TRBJ1-2
abundance: once
v_gene: TRBV2
CDR3nt: TGTGCCAGCAGACAGGGGGCATTGGATGGCTACACCTTC
CDR3aa: CASRQGALDGYTF

d_gene: -
j_gene: TRBJ2-6
abundance: few
v_gene: TRBV7-3
CDR3nt: TGTGCCAGCAGCTCCGGCGGGTTTGGGGCCAACGTCCTGACTTTC
CDR3aa: CASSSGGFGANVLTF

d_gene: TRBD2
j_gene: TRBJ2-7
abundance: -
v_gene: TRBV5-5
CDR3nt: TGTGCCAGCACCAAACTAGCGGGAGGATCCTACGAGCAGTACTTC
CDR3aa: CASTKLAGGSYEQYF

d_gene: TRBD2
j_gene: TRBJ2-4
abundance: -
v_gene: TRBV6-5
CDR3nt: TGTGCCAGCAAAGGACTAGCCAAAAACAGTCAGTACTTC
CDR3aa: CASKGLAKNSQYF

d_gene: TRBD2
j_gene: TRBJ2-5
abundance: -
v_gene: TRBV27
CDR3nt: TGTGCCAGCAGTTCGATTTTCCGCATTAGCGGGAGTCGAAAGACCCAGTACTTC
CDR3aa: CASSSIFRISGSRKTQYF

d_gene: -
j_gene: TRBJ1-3
abundance: -
v_gene: TRBV9
CDR3nt: TGTGCCAGCAGCGTAGGTTCAGGAAACACCATATATTTT
CDR3aa: CASSVGSGNTIYF

d_gene: -
j_gene: TRBJ2-4
abundance: few
v_gene: TRBV7-2
CDR3nt: TGTGCCAGCAGCTCCCGAACGGGTATGGAGGACATTCAGTACTTC
CDR3aa: CASSSRTGMEDIQYF

d_gene: TRBD2
j_gene: TRBJ2-7
abundance: -
v_gene: TRBV30
CDR3nt: TGTGCCTGGAGTACCTTGGGGGGGGAGTATGGGCAGTACTTC
CDR3aa: CAWSTLGGEYGQYF

d_gene: -
j_gene: TRBJ2-1
abundance: -
v_gene: TRBV6-5
CDR3nt: TGTGCCAGCAGTCCCCGGGGGGCACGGAACAATGAGCAGTTCTTC
CDR3aa: CASSPRGARNNEQFF

d_gene: TRBD1
j_gene: TRBJ2-3
abundance: -
v_gene: TRBV5-6
CDR3nt: TGTGCCAGCAGCCGCCCCCTACCAAGGGGGCGAAGCACAGATACGCAGTATTTT
CDR3aa: CASSRPLPRGRSTDTQYF

d_gene: TRBD1
j_gene: TRBJ1-4
abundance: -
v_gene: TRBV10-3
CDR3nt: TGTGCCTCCATGTCCGGGACAGTTAATGAAAAACTGTTTTTT
CDR3aa: CASMSGTVNEKLFF

d_gene: TRBD2
j_gene: TRBJ2-5
abundance: -
v_gene: TRBV28
CDR3nt: TGTGCCAGCACTCCCCGCGGGCCTAGCGGGGAAGAGACCCAGTACTTC
CDR3aa: CASTPRGPSGEETQYF

d_gene: -
j_gene: TRBJ2-2
abundance: -
v_gene: TRBV10-3
CDR3nt: TGTGCCTGCGCGATAGGGGCGAACACCGGGGAGCTGTTTTTT
CDR3aa: CACAIGANTGELFF

d_gene: -
j_gene: TRBJ1-6
abundance: few
v_gene: TRBV15
CDR3nt: TGTGCCACCAGCAGAATAGGACAGTCGTTACCCCTCCACTTT
CDR3aa: CATSRIGQSLPLHF

d_gene: TRBD2
j_gene: TRBJ2-1
abundance: -
v_gene: TRBV6-6
CDR3nt: TGTGCCAGCATTCCGAGGCTAGCGGGATCCTACAATGAGCAGTTCTTC
CDR3aa: CASIPRLAGSYNEQFF